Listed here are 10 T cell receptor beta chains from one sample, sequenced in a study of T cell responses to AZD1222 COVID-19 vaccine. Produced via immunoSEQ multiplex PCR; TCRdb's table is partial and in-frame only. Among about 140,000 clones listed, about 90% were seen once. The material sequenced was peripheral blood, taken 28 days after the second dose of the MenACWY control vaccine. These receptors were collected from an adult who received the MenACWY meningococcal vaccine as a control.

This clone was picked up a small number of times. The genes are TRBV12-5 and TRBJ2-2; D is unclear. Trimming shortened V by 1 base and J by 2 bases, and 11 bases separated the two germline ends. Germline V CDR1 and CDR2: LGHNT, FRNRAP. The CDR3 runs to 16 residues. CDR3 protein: CASGLARDTNTGELFF. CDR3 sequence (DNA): TGTGCTAGTGGTTTGGCTCGAGACACAAACACCGGGGAGCTGTTTTTT.

CDR3 DNA: TGTGCCAGCAGTTACCTGAAACCTGGGACTAGCGGGAGCTACGAGCAGTACTTC. Encoded protein: CASSYLKPGTSGSYEQYF. This sequence joins TRBV6-2 or TRBV6-3 and TRBJ2-7; 14 nucleotides match TRBD2. From germline, CDR1 is MNHEY and CDR2 SVGEGT. Germline trimming cut 2 bases from V and 3 bases from J; bases unmatched to any gene: 9. There are 18 residues in the CDR3.

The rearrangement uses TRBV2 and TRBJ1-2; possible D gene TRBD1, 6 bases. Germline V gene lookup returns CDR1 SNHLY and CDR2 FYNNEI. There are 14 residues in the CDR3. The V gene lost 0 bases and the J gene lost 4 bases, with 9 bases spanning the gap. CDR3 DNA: TGTGCCAGCAGTGAAGCACGCAGGGGCTATGGCTACACCTTC. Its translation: CASSEARRGYGYTF. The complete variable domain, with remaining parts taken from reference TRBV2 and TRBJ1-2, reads EPEVTQTPSHQVTQMGQEVILRCVPISNHLYFYWYRQILGQKVEFLVSFYNNEISEKSEIFDDQFSVERPDGSNFTLKIRSTKLEDSAMYFCASSEARRGYGYTFGSGTRLTVV.

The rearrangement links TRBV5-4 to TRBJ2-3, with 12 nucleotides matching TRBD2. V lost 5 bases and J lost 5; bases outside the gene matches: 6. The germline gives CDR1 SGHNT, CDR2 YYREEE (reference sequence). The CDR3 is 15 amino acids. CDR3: CASSSSGGAEDTQYF. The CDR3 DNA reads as TGTGCCAGCAGTTCTAGCGGGGGGGCAGAAGATACGCAGTATTTT.

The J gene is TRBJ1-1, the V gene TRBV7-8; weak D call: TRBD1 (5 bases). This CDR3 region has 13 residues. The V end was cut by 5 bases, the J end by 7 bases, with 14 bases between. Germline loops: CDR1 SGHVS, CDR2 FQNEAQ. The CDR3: CASSPTGRLEAFF. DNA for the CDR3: TGTGCCAGCAGCCCCACGGGACGGCTTGAAGCTTTCTTT.

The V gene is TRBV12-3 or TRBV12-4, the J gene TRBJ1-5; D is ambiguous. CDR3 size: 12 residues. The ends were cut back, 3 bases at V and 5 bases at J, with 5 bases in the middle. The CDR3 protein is CASSFWDQPQHF. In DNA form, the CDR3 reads TGTGCCAGCAGTTTTTGGGATCAGCCCCAGCATTTT.

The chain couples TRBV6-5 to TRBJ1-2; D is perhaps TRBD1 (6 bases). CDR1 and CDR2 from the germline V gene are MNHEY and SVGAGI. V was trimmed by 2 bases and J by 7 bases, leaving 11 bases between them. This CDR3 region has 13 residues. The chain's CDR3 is CASSYRGGSGYTF. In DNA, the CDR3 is TGTGCCAGCAGTTACAGGGGGGGGAGTGGCTACACCTTC.

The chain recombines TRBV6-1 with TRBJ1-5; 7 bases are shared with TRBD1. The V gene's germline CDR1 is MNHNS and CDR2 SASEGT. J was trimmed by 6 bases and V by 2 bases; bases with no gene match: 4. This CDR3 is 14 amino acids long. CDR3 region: CASSERQGGQPQHF. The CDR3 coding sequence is TGTGCCAGCAGTGAAAGACAGGGCGGTCAGCCCCAGCATTTT.

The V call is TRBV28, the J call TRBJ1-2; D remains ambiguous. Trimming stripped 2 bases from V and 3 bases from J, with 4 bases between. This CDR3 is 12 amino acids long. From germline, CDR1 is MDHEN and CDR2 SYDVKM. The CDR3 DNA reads TGTGCCAGCAGTTTAGTGGACTATGGCTACACCTTC. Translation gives CASSLVDYGYTF.

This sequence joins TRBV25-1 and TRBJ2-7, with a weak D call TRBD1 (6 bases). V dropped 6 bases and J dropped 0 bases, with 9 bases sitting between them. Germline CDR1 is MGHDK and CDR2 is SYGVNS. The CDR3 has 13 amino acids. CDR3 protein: CASRGDNSYEQYF. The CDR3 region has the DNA TGTGCCAGCAGAGGGGACAACTCCTACGAGCAGTACTTC.